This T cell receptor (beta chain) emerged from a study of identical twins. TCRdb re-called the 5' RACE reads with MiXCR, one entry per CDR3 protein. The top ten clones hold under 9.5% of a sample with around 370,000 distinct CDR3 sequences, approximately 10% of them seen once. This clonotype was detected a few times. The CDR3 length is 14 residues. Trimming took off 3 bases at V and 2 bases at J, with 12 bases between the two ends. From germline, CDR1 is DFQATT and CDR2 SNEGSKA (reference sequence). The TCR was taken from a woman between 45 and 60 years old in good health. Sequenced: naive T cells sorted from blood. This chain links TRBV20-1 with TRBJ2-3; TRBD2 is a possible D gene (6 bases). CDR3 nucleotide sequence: TGCAGTGCTAGGCGGGACTCTGTCACAGATACGCAGTATTTT. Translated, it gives CSARRDSVTDTQYF.